This T cell receptor (beta chain) was recovered during a study of shared T cell receptors in the human thymus. Germline CDR1 SGHNT, CDR2 YYREEE (reference sequence). The CDR3 is 16 amino acids. Trimming at V came to 0 bases and at J to 3 bases, leaving 5 bases not matched to a gene. TCRdb keeps only in-frame clones here, not all; method: immunoSEQ multiplex PCR. Of 720,000 or so clones listed, roughly 88% are singletons. These data were also filed under a second study, of human thymus T cells. That report adds: Thymus specimens were resections from corrective heart surgery. Thymic and blood repertoires seemed to show skewed V and J gene use. Unrelated individuals reportedly shared highly overlapping thymic TCR repertoires.

This sequence joins TRBV5-4 and TRBJ2-7; 11 nucleotides align to TRBD1. Sequenced: thymocytes. This TCR came from a girl under three years old with a congenital heart defect. CDR3 in amino acids: CASSLAGQGDSYEQYF. The CDR3 nucleotides are TGTGCCAGCAGCTTGGCGGGACAGGGGGACAGCTACGAGCAGTACTTC.